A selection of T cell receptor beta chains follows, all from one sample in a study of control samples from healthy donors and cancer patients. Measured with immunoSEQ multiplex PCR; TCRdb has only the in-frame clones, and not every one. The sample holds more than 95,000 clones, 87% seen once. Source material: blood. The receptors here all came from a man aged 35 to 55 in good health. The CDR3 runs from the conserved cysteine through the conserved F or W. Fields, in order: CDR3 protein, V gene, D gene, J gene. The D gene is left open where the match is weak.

CASRPGLATHEQFF	TRBV7-3	TRBD2	TRBJ2-1
CASSWDGREKLFF	TRBV12-3/TRBV12-4	.	TRBJ1-4
CASSQDSLAYEQYF	TRBV11-3	.	TRBJ2-7
CASSPSHPSGGAREQYF	TRBV6-6	TRBD2	TRBJ2-7
CASSQVGQGRGYTF	TRBV4-1	TRBD1	TRBJ1-2
CASGPHDPPGGYTF	TRBV27	.	TRBJ1-2
CASSQEGPGEGETQYF	TRBV4-3	TRBD2	TRBJ2-5
CASSQDRYQPQHF	TRBV4-3	.	TRBJ1-5
CARAPGRISYEQYF	TRBV6-4	.	TRBJ2-7
CASSQDRGFLNTEAFF	TRBV27	TRBD1	TRBJ1-1
CASSGRDEAFF	TRBV6-6	.	TRBJ1-1
CASSQGQGGNNTEAFF	TRBV14	.	TRBJ1-1
CASSQDSLEGSYLSSGNTIYF	TRBV3-1/TRBV3-2	.	TRBJ1-3
CASSELPEVYEQYF	TRBV2	.	TRBJ2-7
CASGDRVITEAFF	TRBV19	TRBD1	TRBJ1-1
CASSVARTGIGDSGANVLTF	TRBV9	.	TRBJ2-6